One and the same sample provided the 25 T cell receptor beta chains below, sequenced in a study of T cell repertoires in cytomegalovirus infection. TCRdb called the reads again in MiXCR, with one record for every CDR3 protein. This table holds 200,000 to 300,000 distinct CDR3 sequences, approximately 13% found once. The sample taken for sequencing was PBMCs. The receptors originated from a human donor in good health (CMV status not recorded). Some clones in this sample may be carry-over from other donors' samples.

This clonotype was seen repeatedly, ten times or more. This chain joins TRBV7-7 and TRBJ1-2; D is undetermined. The CDR3 is made up of 14 amino acids. V lost 5 bases to trimming and J lost 6 bases, with 16 bases between them. Germline lookup yields CDR1 SSHAT and CDR2 FNYEAQ (reference sequence). Here the CDR3 DNA reads TGTGCCAGCAGCCCCCTGTATGTCAGTGATGGCTACACCTTC. This translates into CASSPLYVSDGYTF.

This clonotype was recorded a few times. This chain uses TRBV2 with TRBJ2-3; possibly TRBD1 or TRBD2 for D (5 bases each). CDR1 and CDR2 (germline): SNHLY, FYNNEI. Trimming cost V 9 bases and J 1 base, with 17 bases left between them. CDR3 size: 15 residues. CDR3 nucleotides: TGTGCCAGTTCCACCAGGGACCCTCGCACAGATACGCAGTATTTT. The encoded protein is CASSTRDPRTDTQYF.

This clonotype appeared many times. This rearrangement joins TRBV12-3 or TRBV12-4 to TRBJ1-2; no reliable D call. CDR3 length equals 13 residues. Trimming took 6 bases from V and 2 from J, leaving 10 bases between them. CDR3 sequence (DNA): TGTGCCAGCAGCCGGACGGTCAACTATGGCTACACCTTC. Translating gives CASSRTVNYGYTF.

This clonotype was counted ten times or more. This sequence joins TRBV7-9 and TRBJ2-3; no definite D call. The germline V gene has CDR1 SEHNR and CDR2 FQNEAQ (reference sequence). Deletions cut 6 bases from V and 5 bases from J, with 3 bases between. This CDR3 has 10 amino acids. The CDR3 region is CASRKDTQYF. The CDR3 DNA follows: TGTGCCAGCAGGAAAGATACGCAGTATTTT. Variable domain in full (rest from reference TRBV7-9 and TRBJ2-3): DTGVSQNPRHKITKRGQNVTFRCDPISEHNRLYWYRQTLGQGPEFLTYFQNEAQLEKSRLLSDRFSAERPKGSFSTLEIQRTEQGDSAMYLCASRKDTQYFGPGTRLTVL.

Ten or more counts support this clonotype. The V gene is TRBV5-1, the J gene TRBJ1-2; D gene uncertain. Germline lookup yields CDR1 SGHRS and CDR2 YFSETQ. The CDR3 covers 14 residues. V was cut by 3 bases and J by 2 bases, with 11 bases left in between. Here the CDR3 reads CASSSAAENYGYTF. CDR3 nucleotides: TGCGCCAGCAGCTCGGCAGCCGAAAACTATGGCTACACCTTC.

The table lists this clonotype with many counts. This chain uses TRBV6-2 or TRBV6-3 with TRBJ2-7; 8 nucleotides agree with TRBD1. The J segment lost 5 bases and the V segment lost 2 bases, leaving 5 bases of the junction unmatched. The CDR3 contains 14 residues. Germline V gene sequence: CDR1 MNHEY, CDR2 SVGEGT. The CDR3 DNA sequence: TGTGCCAGCAGTTACGGGACAGGAGGGCACGAGCAGTACTTC. This gives the protein CASSYGTGGHEQYF.

The chain carries TRBV4-3 and TRBJ2-4; D unresolved. In germline, CDR1 is LGHNA, CDR2 YSLEER. There are 13 residues in the CDR3. Trimming took off 4 bases at V and 8 bases at J, with 12 bases between the two ends. CDR3 protein: CASSRSGSDIQYF. DNA of the CDR3: TGCGCCAGCAGCCGCTCTGGTTCGGACATTCAGTACTTC.

This clonotype has at least ten counts. The J gene is TRBJ1-2, the V gene TRBV12-3 or TRBV12-4; possible D gene TRBD1, 6 bases. The CDR3 runs to 12 residues. The V gene lost 6 bases and the J gene lost 5 bases, with 10 bases spanning the gap. CDR3 residues: CASRQGLYGYTF. CDR3 nucleotide sequence: TGTGCCAGCAGACAGGGCTTGTATGGCTACACCTTC.

This clonotype was picked up many times. The chain carries TRBV7-2 and TRBJ2-1; D may be TRBD2 (5 bases). In germline, CDR1 is SGHTA, CDR2 FQGNSA. The germline V and J ends were trimmed by 8 bases and 0 bases, with 14 bases remaining between them. The CDR3 contains 15 residues. In DNA, the CDR3 is TGTGCCAGCGATAGAGACGCGGGCTCCTACAATGAGCAGTTCTTC. It specifies CASDRDAGSYNEQFF.

This clonotype was seen many times. J is TRBJ1-1 and V is TRBV7-2, with 8 bases matching TRBD1. J lost 7 bases, V lost 5 bases, and 6 bases had no gene match. The CDR3 sequence is 13 residues long. From germline, CDR1 is SGHTA and CDR2 FQGNSA. The CDR3 loop is CASSPRQGLEAFF. The DNA of the CDR3 is TGTGCCAGCAGCCCCCGACAGGGGCTTGAAGCTTTCTTT.

The chain carries TRBV19 and TRBJ1-6; D unresolved. The V end lost 6 bases, the J end lost 10 bases, and 19 bases lay between the germline ends. The CDR3 covers 15 residues. In germline, CDR1 is LNHDA, CDR2 SQIVND (reference sequence). CDR3 region: CASRPTGAMESPLHF. The CDR3 DNA sequence: TGTGCCAGTAGGCCCACCGGAGCGATGGAATCACCCCTCCACTTT.

This clonotype came up many times. V is TRBV7-2 and J is TRBJ1-3; no clear D gene. The CDR3 runs to 16 residues. The germline V gene encodes CDR1 SGHTA and CDR2 FQGNSA. V lost 0 bases to trimming and J lost 0 bases, with 9 bases between them. The CDR3 here is CASSLAGRSSGNTIYF. CDR3 coding DNA: TGTGCCAGCAGCTTAGCCGGCAGGAGCTCTGGAAACACCATATATTTT. The whole variable domain, remainder taken from reference TRBV7-2 and TRBJ1-3, is GAGVSQSPSNKVTEKGKDVELRCDPISGHTALYWYRQSLGQGLEFLIYFQGNSAPDKSGLPSDRFSAERTGGSVSTLTIQRTQQEDSAVYLCASSLAGRSSGNTIYFGEGSWLTVV.

There are a few counts of this clonotype. As DNA, the CDR3 is TGTGCCAGTAAAGGGAGAGGGGGACTCCACAATCAGCCCCAGCATTTT. Translation: CASKGRGGLHNQPQHF. The chain recombines TRBV19 with TRBJ1-5; D perhaps matches TRBD1 (6 bases). The V gene's germline CDR1 is LNHDA and CDR2 SQIVND (reference sequence). The V end lost 7 bases, the J end lost 3 bases, and 19 bases lay between the germline ends. The CDR3 is made up of 16 amino acids.

In its sample, this clonotype was seen many times. The J gene is TRBJ2-1, the V gene TRBV7-2; 10 bases line up with TRBD2. The ends lost 10 bases at V and 4 bases at J; junction bases unmatched: 7. Germline CDR1 and CDR2: SGHTA and FQGNSA. This CDR3 spans 14 amino acids. CDR3 nucleotide sequence: TGTGCCACTTCCCTAGCGGGAGTATACAATGAGCAGTTCTTC. As protein: CATSLAGVYNEQFF.

This clonotype occurred a few times. V usage is TRBV25-1 and J usage is TRBJ2-1, with 11 bases matching TRBD2. Germline V lookup: CDR1 MGHDK, CDR2 SYGVNS. The junction had 4 bases not matched to a gene; V was cut back by 1 base and J by 5 bases. The length of the CDR3 is 16 residues. The CDR3 protein is CASSEWASGGHNEQFF. For the CDR3, the DNA is TGTGCCAGCAGTGAATGGGCTAGCGGGGGGCACAATGAGCAGTTCTTC.

The V and J genes are TRBV18 and TRBJ2-1, with TRBD2 as a possible D gene (5 bases). The CDR3 loop spans 17 amino acids. CDR1 KGHSH and CDR2 LQKENI come from the germline V gene. Trimming pared 1 base from V and 0 bases from J, leaving 13 bases between. This chain's CDR3 is CASSPRERPSSYNEQFF. As DNA, the CDR3 is TGTGCCAGCTCACCACGGGAGCGGCCTAGCTCCTACAATGAGCAGTTCTTC. Supplemented by reference TRBV18 and TRBJ2-1, the full variable domain reads NAGVMQNPRHLVRRRGQEARLRCSPMKGHSHVYWYRQLPEEGLKFMVYLQKENIIDESGMPKERFSAEFPKEGPSILRIQQVVRGDSAAYFCASSPRERPSSYNEQFFGPGTRLTVL.

This clonotype was observed a handful of times. The chain employs TRBV4-2 and TRBJ1-4; a possible D gene is TRBD1 (6 bases). Trimming removed 8 bases at V and 8 bases at J, with 12 bases between. Germline V gives CDR1 LGHNA, CDR2 YNFKEQ. This CDR3 region has 12 residues. The CDR3 nucleotides are TGTGCCAGCGGCAGGGGAGGCGAAAAACTGTTTTTT. The encoded protein is CASGRGGEKLFF.

The chain links TRBV20-1 to TRBJ2-7; 9 nucleotides agree with TRBD1. CDR3 length: 14 residues. Per germline, CDR1 DFQATT and CDR2 SNEGSKA (reference sequence). The trim removed 6 bases at V and 6 bases at J, leaving 12 bases unmatched. The CDR3 here is CSALIQGATSEQYF. In DNA, the CDR3 is TGCAGTGCCTTAATACAGGGGGCCACGAGCGAGCAGTACTTC.

This clonotype was seen repeatedly, ten times or more. This chain joins TRBV14 and TRBJ1-5, with 7 positions matching TRBD1. The germline V gene has CDR1 SGHDN and CDR2 FVKESK. The CDR3 is 14 amino acids. With V trimmed by 3 bases and J by 1 base, 0 bases remained unmatched. The CDR3 loop reads CASSQTGSNQPQHF. The CDR3 DNA is TGTGCCAGCAGCCAGACAGGGAGCAATCAGCCCCAGCATTTT. Together with reference TRBV14 and TRBJ1-5, the CDR3 gives the full variable domain: EAGVTQFPSHSVIEKGQTVTLRCDPISGHDNLYWYRRVMGKEIKFLLHFVKESKQDESGMPNNRFLAERTGGTYSTLKVQPAELEDSGVYFCASSQTGSNQPQHFGDGTRLSIL.

The V and J genes are TRBV6-6 and TRBJ1-4; 9 nucleotides line up with TRBD1. Trimming at V came to 0 bases and at J to 7 bases, leaving 9 bases not matched to a gene. In germline, CDR1 is MNHNY, CDR2 SVGAGI (reference sequence). The CDR3 totals 17 residues. CDR3: CASSYSRDRANSEKLFF. The CDR3 DNA sequence: TGTGCCAGCAGTTACTCTAGGGACAGGGCAAATTCTGAAAAACTGTTTTTT.

This clonotype was counted at least ten times. The chain is built from TRBV28 and TRBJ1-2; 10 nucleotides match TRBD1. The CDR3 has 14 amino acids. Germline-derived CDR1 and CDR2 are MDHEN and SYDVKM. Trimming removed 6 bases from V and 0 bases from J; junction bases left unmatched: 1. The DNA for the CDR3 is TGTGCCAGCAGGGGACAGGGGACTAACTATGGCTACACCTTC. Its translation is CASRGQGTNYGYTF.

V usage is TRBV7-9 and J usage is TRBJ1-5, with TRBD1 matching over 11 bases. V trimming: 5 bases; J trimming: 7 bases; junction bases outside the gene matches: 7. Per germline, CDR1 SEHNR and CDR2 FQNEAQ (reference sequence). The CDR3 loop spans 15 amino acids. The CDR3 reads CASSIGTGGRQPQHF. The CDR3 nucleotides read TGTGCCAGCAGCATCGGGACAGGGGGAAGACAGCCCCAGCATTTT. The whole variable domain, remainder taken from reference TRBV7-9 and TRBJ1-5, is DTGVSQNPRHKITKRGQNVTFRCDPISEHNRLYWYRQTLGQGPEFLTYFQNEAQLEKSRLLSDRFSAERPKGSFSTLEIQRTEQGDSAMYLCASSIGTGGRQPQHFGDGTRLSIL.

This rearrangement joins TRBV30 to TRBJ2-7; possible D gene TRBD1, 5 bases. This CDR3 contains 11 residues. Deletions cut 4 bases from V and 3 bases from J, with 7 bases between. CDR1 is GTSNPN, CDR2 SVGIG, per germline (reference sequence). CDR3 amino acids: CAWTRDYEQYF. The CDR3 DNA reads TGTGCCTGGACCAGGGACTACGAGCAGTACTTC.

This clonotype was observed a handful of times. The rearrangement uses TRBV29-1 and TRBJ2-3; weak D call: TRBD1 (6 bases). The CDR3 has 11 residues. Trimming pared 6 bases from V and 6 bases from J, leaving 10 bases between. CDR1 SQVTM and CDR2 ANQGSEA come from the germline V gene. The CDR3 bases are TGCAGCGTCAGGGGCGGGGATACGCAGTATTTT. This gives the protein CSVRGGDTQYF.

This chain uses TRBV6-4 with TRBJ1-2; D is ambiguous. Trimming removed 0 bases at V and 10 bases at J, with 15 bases between. The germline CDR1 and CDR2 sequences are MRHNA and SNTAGT. The CDR3 totals 14 residues. For the CDR3, the DNA is TGTGCCAGCAGTGACTCGAGTACAGACGAGGACTACACCTTC. Protein product: CASSDSSTDEDYTF.